Included here is one TCR beta chain sequence, with context. These data come from a study of cytomegalovirus exposure and HLA in healthy donors. The ends were cut back, 4 bases at V and 2 bases at J, with 11 bases in the middle. CDR3 length equals 14 residues. CDR1 is MNHEY and CDR2 is SVGAGI in the germline V gene. The PCR used 60 Vbeta and 13 Jbeta primers. The assay was immunoSEQ multiplex PCR, and TCRdb's table has in-frame clones only and misses some. This table holds over 150,000 clones, more than 75% found once. Input material: PBMCs. The receptor was derived from a woman between 45 and 65 years old in good health and CMV-seropositive. The J gene is TRBJ2-5, the V gene TRBV6-5; a possible D gene is TRBD2 (6 bases). Here the CDR3 reads CASSSLEGQETQYF. The CDR3 DNA reads as TGTGCCAGCAGTTCCTTGGAGGGACAAGAGACCCAGTACTTC.